This TCR beta chain stems from a study of T cell repertoires and HLA-DP antigens. TCRdb's table, derived via immunoSEQ multiplex PCR, lists solely in-frame clones and lacks some. The table lists over a thousand clones, approximately 63% of them singletons. HeLa cells expressing allogeneic DPB1 restimulated the roughly 15-day-expanded CD4+ cells for 24 h. Retrovirally transduced HeLa cells with HLA-DPA1/DPB1, HLA-DM, invariant chain and CD80 served as stimulators. Unmatched junction bases numbered 7, after V lost 7 bases and J lost 2 bases. The CDR3 consists of 15 residues. Germline assignment: CDR1 SGHRS and CDR2 YFSETQ.

This TCR was sampled from a man aged 60-69 years in good health and CMV-seronegative. Sequenced material: CD137- CD4+ T cells from cultured PBMCs. The V call is TRBV5-1, the J call TRBJ2-2; 8 bases map to TRBD1. The CDR3 sequence is CASWGDRSNTGELFF. CDR3 DNA: TGCGCCAGCTGGGGGGACAGGTCAAACACCGGGGAGCTGTTTTTT.